This entry lists 24 T cell receptor beta chains sequenced from one sample in a study of OX40 agonist ivuxolimab in advanced cancers. The data were produced by immunoSEQ multiplex PCR, yet TCRdb's version contains in-frame clones alone and is incomplete. Of 100,000 to 150,000 clones in the sample, less than 95% were seen once. The source was CD4+ or CD8+ T cells sorted from blood, collected in a trial of the OX40 agonist ivuxolimab. The receptors derive from an adult with an advanced solid tumor such as melanoma, head and neck, liver or kidney cancer.

This clone was recorded a few times. The same CDR3 arises from other DNA sequences in this sample as well. The genes are TRBV28 and TRBJ1-1; D is unclear. Germline lookup yields CDR1 MDHEN and CDR2 SYDVKM. With 3 bases removed from V and 0 bases from J, the gap between germline ends came to 17 bases. The CDR3 is 17 amino acids. This chain's CDR3 is CASSLGYMGTMNTEAFF. CDR3 in DNA: TGTGCCAGCAGTTTGGGCTATATGGGTACAATGAACACTGAAGCTTTCTTT.

The chain carries TRBV7-9 and TRBJ2-5; D call uncertain. V dropped 1 base and J dropped 11 bases, with 17 bases sitting between them. The CDR3 runs 14 residues. CDR1 and CDR2 from the germline V gene are SEHNR and FQNEAQ (reference sequence). The DNA of the CDR3 is TGTGCCAGCAGCTTAGGGGGTGATCGTTATGGGCAGTACTTC. Protein: CASSLGGDRYGQYF.

This chain links TRBV6-1 with TRBJ2-7, with 9 bases matching TRBD2. This CDR3 is built from 15 residues. Germline CDR1 reads MNHNS; CDR2 reads SASEGT. With V trimmed by 6 bases and J by 4 bases, 10 bases remained unmatched. The CDR3 DNA follows: TGTGCCAGCAGAAGACCGGGACTAGCCCCGTACGAGCAGTACTTC. This encodes CASRRPGLAPYEQYF.

The rearrangement links TRBV7-8 to TRBJ2-2; 7 bases are a match to TRBD1. There are 16 residues in the CDR3. The ends lost 4 bases at V and 5 bases at J; junction bases unmatched: 10. Germline CDR1 SGHVS, CDR2 FQNEAQ. This CDR3 reads CASSSRQTGPTGELFF. In nucleotides, the CDR3 is TGTGCCAGCAGCTCCCGACAGACAGGGCCAACCGGGGAGCTGTTTTTT.

This clone was observed once. The V call is TRBV11-2, the J call TRBJ2-1, with 10 bases lining up with TRBD1. CDR1 and CDR2 from the germline V gene are SGHAT and FQNNGV. The CDR3 runs to 16 residues. V dropped 4 bases and J dropped 1; count of bases not matched to a gene: 4. Written as DNA, the CDR3 is TGTGCCAGCAGCTCCCGGACAGGGGGGTCCTACAATGAGCAGTTCTTC. Its translation: CASSSRTGGSYNEQFF.

The chain combines TRBV28 with TRBJ2-7, with 7 bases matching TRBD2. V lost 6 bases to trimming and J lost 3 bases; unmatched junction nucleotides: 5. Germline values: CDR1 MDHEN, CDR2 SYDVKM. The CDR3 is 13 amino acids. Here the CDR3 reads CASRGGTIYEQYF. CDR3 coding DNA: TGTGCCAGCAGGGGGGGGACTATCTACGAGCAGTACTTC.

The chain uses TRBV29-1 and TRBJ2-7; D possibly uses TRBD1 or TRBD2 (5 bases each). Germline CDR1 and CDR2: SQVTM and ANQGSEA. Trimming took 3 bases from V and 7 from J, leaving 19 bases between them. The CDR3 is 14 amino acids. The CDR3 DNA sequence: TGCAGCGTTGAGCTCAATGCGAGGGGAGAAGAGCAGTACTTC. Translation: CSVELNARGEEQYF.

This clone was counted between two and nine times. The chain carries TRBV29-1 and TRBJ2-1; D is possibly TRBD2 (6 bases). Germline CDR1 and CDR2: SQVTM and ANQGSEA. Trimming removed 2 bases from V and 3 bases from J, with 20 bases in between. The CDR3 totals 17 residues. The CDR3 coding sequence is TGCAGCGTTGAATGGGACTGGACCCAAACCTTCTACAATGAGCAGTTCTTC. Translated, it gives CSVEWDWTQTFYNEQFF.

The rearrangement joins TRBV5-1 to TRBJ2-5; D is perhaps TRBD1 (5 bases). This CDR3 comprises 14 residues. Between the trimmed V and J ends, which lost 7 bases and 4 bases, there was a span of 17 bases. Germline CDR1 SGHRS, CDR2 YFSETQ. The chain's CDR3 is CASQRDSGRETQYF. The CDR3 DNA reads as TGCGCCAGCCAGCGCGACAGTGGAAGAGAGACCCAGTACTTC.

This clone appeared a single time. The CDR3 DNA sequence: TGTGCCAGCAGCTTAGTCAGGGGAGCAGATACGCAGTATTTT. Amino acids: CASSLVRGADTQYF. The rearrangement links TRBV7-2 to TRBJ2-3; TRBD1 might be the D (6 bases). CDR3 length: 14 amino acids. Germline V gene data show CDR1 as SGHTA and CDR2 as FQGNSA. V was shortened by 1 base and J by 4 bases, with 9 bases between the two germline ends.

The DNA of the CDR3 is TGTGCCAGTAGTCGGGGGCAAGAGACCCAGTACTTC. It specifies CASSRGQETQYF. The V and J genes are TRBV19 and TRBJ2-5, with D tentatively TRBD2 (6 bases). Trimming took 5 bases from V and 2 from J, leaving 6 bases between them. There are 12 residues in the CDR3. Germline V gene data show CDR1 as LNHDA and CDR2 as SQIVND (reference sequence).

The rearrangement uses TRBV5-5 and TRBJ2-1; 11 bases are a match to TRBD2. The germline gives CDR1 SGHKS, CDR2 YYEKEE (reference sequence). The V gene end was trimmed by 4 bases and the J gene end by 2 bases; junction bases not matched to a gene: 17. The CDR3 loop spans 20 amino acids. The CDR3 nucleotides read TGTGCCAGCAGCCTCGAAAACGACGGGATAGCGGGAGGGCCCTACAATGAGCAGTTCTTC. Translation gives CASSLENDGIAGGPYNEQFF.

The chain recombines TRBV29-1 with TRBJ2-2; the match to TRBD1 covers 11 bases. Germline trimming cut 4 bases from V and 7 bases from J; bases unmatched to any gene: 5. Germline V gene lookup returns CDR1 SQVTM and CDR2 ANQGSEA. The CDR3 has 14 amino acids. The DNA for the CDR3 is TGCAGCGTTGGGGACAGGGGGAAGAACGGGGAGCTGTTTTTT. Residues: CSVGDRGKNGELFF.

V and J are TRBV5-6 and TRBJ2-7; possibly TRBD2 for D (6 bases). CDR3 length: 14 residues. The germline V and J ends were trimmed by 5 bases and 0 bases, with 12 bases remaining between them. Germline V gene lookup returns CDR1 SGHDT and CDR2 YYEEEE. CDR3 loop: CASSRRGSSYEQYF. The CDR3 region has the DNA TGTGCCAGCAGTAGGAGGGGTAGCTCCTACGAGCAGTACTTC.

The count of this clone is one. This chain uses TRBV14 with TRBJ2-1, with 9 bases fitting TRBD2. The CDR3 is made up of 18 amino acids. V was pared by 1 base and J by 2 bases, with 9 bases of the junction left unmatched. Germline lookup yields CDR1 SGHDN and CDR2 FVKESK. CDR3 DNA sequence: TGTGCCAGCAGCCAAGGGGCTAGCGGGATGCTTACCTACAATGAGCAGTTCTTC. This gives the protein CASSQGASGMLTYNEQFF.

The J gene is TRBJ1-2, the V gene TRBV5-4; 7 nucleotides line up with TRBD1. Germline values: CDR1 SGHNT, CDR2 YYREEE (reference sequence). The CDR3 covers 14 residues. V lost 4 bases to trimming and J lost 8 bases; unmatched junction nucleotides: 11. CDR3 residues: CASSVSDRDSGYTF. In nucleotides, the CDR3 is TGTGCCAGCAGCGTGAGTGACAGGGACTCGGGCTACACCTTC.

V usage is TRBV28 and J usage is TRBJ2-1; D may be TRBD1 or TRBD2 (5 bases each). CDR3 length: 12 residues. Trimming took off 2 bases at V and 8 bases at J, with 7 bases between the two ends. The V gene's germline CDR1 is MDHEN and CDR2 SYDVKM. Written as DNA, the CDR3 is TGTGCCAGCAGTTTAGGGGGTGATGAGCAGTTCTTC. Its translation: CASSLGGDEQFF.

V and J are TRBV7-2 and TRBJ1-4; D is possibly TRBD1 (5 bases). CDR3 length equals 13 residues. The germline V gene encodes CDR1 SGHTA and CDR2 FQGNSA. V was cut by 5 bases and J by 8 bases, with 12 bases left in between. This CDR3 is CASSPRGSEKLFF. The CDR3 DNA is TGTGCCAGCAGCCCACGGGGCTCGGAAAAACTGTTTTTT. The whole variable domain, filled in from reference TRBV7-2 and TRBJ1-4, reads GAGVSQSPSNKVTEKGKDVELRCDPISGHTALYWYRQSLGQGLEFLIYFQGNSAPDKSGLPSDRFSAERTGGSVSTLTIQRTQQEDSAVYLCASSPRGSEKLFFGSGTQLSVL.

This chain joins TRBV15 and TRBJ2-3; tentatively, D is TRBD1 (5 bases). Trimming stripped 5 bases from V and 0 bases from J, with 21 bases between. This CDR3 contains 18 residues. CDR1 is LNHNV and CDR2 is YYDKDF in the germline V gene (reference sequence). The CDR3 DNA reads as TGTGCCACCAGCGGACCCTTCGCGACAGTCGGCAGCACAGATACGCAGTATTTT. It yields the protein CATSGPFATVGSTDTQYF.

The rearrangement joins TRBV7-2 to TRBJ1-2; D not certain. Germline CDR1 is SGHTA and CDR2 is FQGNSA. V dropped 1 base and J dropped 4 bases, with 4 bases sitting between them. CDR3 length: 12 amino acids. CDR3 sequence (DNA): TGTGCCAGCAGCTTAGAAGTCTATGGCTACACCTTC. Protein: CASSLEVYGYTF. Combining the CDR3 with reference TRBV7-2 and TRBJ1-2 gives the whole variable domain GAGVSQSPSNKVTEKGKDVELRCDPISGHTALYWYRQSLGQGLEFLIYFQGNSAPDKSGLPSDRFSAERTGGSVSTLTIQRTQQEDSAVYLCASSLEVYGYTFGSGTRLTVV.

This rearrangement joins TRBV5-4 to TRBJ2-7; D unclear. The length of the CDR3 is 12 residues. Trimming removed 0 bases at V and 5 bases at J, with 6 bases between. CDR1 is SGHNT and CDR2 is YYREEE in the germline V gene (reference sequence). The chain's CDR3 is CASSLGSNEQYF. DNA of the CDR3: TGTGCCAGCAGCTTGGGTTCCAACGAGCAGTACTTC. Full variable domain (missing parts from reference TRBV5-4 and TRBJ2-7): ETGVTQSPTHLIKTRGQQVTLRCSSQSGHNTVSWYQQALGQGPQFIFQYYREEENGRGNFPPRFSGLQFPNYSSELNVNALELDDSALYLCASSLGSNEQYFGPGTRLTVT.

The chain recombines TRBV5-3 with TRBJ2-7; the D gene is possibly TRBD2 (5 bases). TRBV5-3 is flagged as an ORF with uncertain function. The ends were cut back, 4 bases at V and 6 bases at J, with 17 bases in the middle. CDR3 size: 14 residues. CDR3 in amino acids: CARSPERARGEQYF. CDR3 nucleotide sequence: TGTGCCAGAAGCCCGGAGAGGGCTCGGGGCGAGCAGTACTTC.

The rearrangement links TRBV30 to TRBJ2-1, with D possibly matching TRBD2 (6 bases). Germline loops: CDR1 GTSNPN, CDR2 SVGIG (reference sequence). Trimming pared 3 bases from V and 0 bases from J, leaving 9 bases between. The CDR3 contains 14 residues. The chain's CDR3 is CAWREGSSYNEQFF. CDR3 bases: TGTGCCTGGAGGGAGGGGAGCTCCTACAATGAGCAGTTCTTC.

CDR3 in DNA: TGTGCCAGCAGCCAAGAGAAGCGGGAGTATAATGAGCAGTTCTTC. Translating it yields CASSQEKREYNEQFF. The gene calls are TRBV4-2 and TRBJ2-1, with 8 bases that match TRBD2. The CDR3 spans 15 residues. The trim removed 0 bases at V and 7 bases at J, leaving 5 bases unmatched. Germline CDR1 reads LGHNA; CDR2 reads YNFKEQ.